This TCR beta chain was sequenced in a study of T cell repertoires in cytomegalovirus infection. Study-wide context: A matching HLA type, together with CMV infection, was signaled by public TCR beta signatures.

TCRdb passed the reads through MiXCR, listing each CDR3 protein once. The table lists approximately 500,000 distinct CDR3 sequences, approximately 17% of them singletons. The CDR3 spans 11 residues. Trimming took 3 bases from V and 7 from J, leaving 6 bases between them. General study results and limits: The ex vivo response showed dominance by HLA-C-restricted CMV-specific TCR beta clonotypes. Carriage of CMV together with the relevant HLA was identifiable through cumulative public TCR beta family frequency.

This clonotype was observed a handful of times. Its antigen is as yet unknown. The chain is built from TRBV12-3 or TRBV12-4 and TRBJ1-1; D remains ambiguous. The source of this sequence is a human donor in good health (CMV status not recorded). Some clones in this sample may be carry-over from other donors' samples. The sequenced sample was CD8+ T cells from PBMCs. CDR3 coding DNA: TGTGCCAGCAGTTTCGGCTTTGAAGCTTTCTTT. Translated, it gives CASSFGFEAFF.